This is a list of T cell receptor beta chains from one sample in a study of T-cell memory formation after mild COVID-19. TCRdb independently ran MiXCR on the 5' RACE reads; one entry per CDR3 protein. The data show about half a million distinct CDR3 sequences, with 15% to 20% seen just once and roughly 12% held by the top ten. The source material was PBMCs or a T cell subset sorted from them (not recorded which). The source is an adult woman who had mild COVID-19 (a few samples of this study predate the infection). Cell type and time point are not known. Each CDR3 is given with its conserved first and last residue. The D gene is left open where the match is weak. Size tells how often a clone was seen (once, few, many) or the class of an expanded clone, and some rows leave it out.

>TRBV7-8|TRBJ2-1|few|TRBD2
CASTGGYNVEQFF
TGTGCCAGCACGGGGGGATATAATGTTGAGCAGTTCTTC
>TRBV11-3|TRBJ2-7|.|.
CASSLNGLREQYF
TGTGCCAGCAGCTTGAACGGGCTCCGGGAGCAGTACTTC
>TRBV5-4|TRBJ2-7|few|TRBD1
CASSRTFGQGSGDEQYF
TGTGCCAGCAGCCGTACTTTCGGACAGGGGTCAGGAGACGAGCAGTACTTC
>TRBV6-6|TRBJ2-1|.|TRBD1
CASSRTGVGPHEQFF
TGTGCCAGCAGCCGGACAGGGGTAGGTCCACATGAGCAGTTCTTC
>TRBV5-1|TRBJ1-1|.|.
CASTEGSLGTEAFF
TGCGCCAGCACCGAGGGGTCTTTAGGAACTGAAGCTTTCTTT
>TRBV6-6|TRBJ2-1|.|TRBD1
CASGWSGQVNGNTNEQFF
TGTGCCAGCGGCTGGTCGGGACAGGTTAACGGCAACACCAATGAGCAGTTCTTC
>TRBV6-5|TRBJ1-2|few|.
CASSPSFRASSYGYTF
TGTGCCAGCAGTCCCTCGTTTCGGGCGTCATCATATGGCTACACCTTC
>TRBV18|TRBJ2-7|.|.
CASSPGRQSYEQYF
TGTGCCAGCTCACCAGGGAGGCAGTCCTACGAGCAGTACTTC
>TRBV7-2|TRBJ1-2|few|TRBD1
CASTTTGYYGYTF
TGTGCCAGCACCACGACAGGGTACTATGGCTACACCTTC
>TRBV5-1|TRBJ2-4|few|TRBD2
CASSPRLAGGPGNIQYF
TGCGCCAGCAGCCCCCGACTAGCGGGAGGGCCGGGAAACATTCAGTACTTC
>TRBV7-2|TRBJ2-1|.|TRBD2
CASSLGLAGGGEQFF
TGTGCCAGCAGCTTAGGGCTAGCGGGGGGCGGTGAGCAGTTCTTC
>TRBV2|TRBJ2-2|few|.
CASSDHPRDTGELFF
TGTGCCAGCTCGGACCACCCACGGGACACCGGGGAGCTGTTTTTT
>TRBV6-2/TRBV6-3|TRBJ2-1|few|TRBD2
CAHRGSGINSEQFF
TGTGCCCATCGGGGTAGCGGGATCAACAGTGAGCAGTTCTTC
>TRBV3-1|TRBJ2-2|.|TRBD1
CASSYRGAGELFF
TGTGCCAGCAGCTACAGGGGTGCCGGGGAGCTGTTTTTT
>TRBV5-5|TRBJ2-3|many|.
CASSFTASWTDTQYF
TGTGCCAGCAGCTTTACTGCTAGTTGGACAGATACGCAGTATTTT
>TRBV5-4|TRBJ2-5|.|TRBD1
CASSLAQGASRETQYF
TGTGCCAGCAGCTTGGCCCAGGGGGCGTCAAGGGAGACCCAGTACTTC
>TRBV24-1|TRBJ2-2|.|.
CATSDLGGGTGELFF
TGTGCCACCAGTGATCTGGGAGGAGGCACCGGGGAGCTGTTTTTT
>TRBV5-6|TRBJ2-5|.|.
CASSFRQRQETQYF
TGTGCCAGCAGCTTTAGACAGCGACAAGAGACCCAGTACTTC
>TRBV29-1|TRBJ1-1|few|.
CLGKGGTDTEAFF
TGCTTAGGAAAGGGGGGCACGGACACTGAAGCTTTCTTT
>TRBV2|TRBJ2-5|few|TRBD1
CASSGGQGLWETQYF
TGTGCCAGCAGCGGAGGACAGGGACTGTGGGAGACCCAGTACTTC
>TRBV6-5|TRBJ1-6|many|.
CASSLNPGGRSNSPLHF
TGTGCCAGCAGTCTTAATCCTGGGGGGCGGAGTAATTCACCCCTCCACTTT
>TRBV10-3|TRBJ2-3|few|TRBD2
CAISTRLASTDTQYF
TGTGCCATCAGCACCCGACTAGCGAGCACAGATACGCAGTATTTT
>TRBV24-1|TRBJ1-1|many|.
CATSRGNEAFF
TGTGCCACCAGTAGGGGGAACGAAGCTTTCTTT
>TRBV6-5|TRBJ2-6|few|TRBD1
CASRTDRAGANVLTF
TGTGCCAGCAGAACAGACAGGGCCGGGGCCAACGTCCTGACTTTC
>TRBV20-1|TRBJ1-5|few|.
CSASYGTVNQPQHF
TGCAGTGCTAGTTACGGGACTGTCAATCAGCCCCAGCATTTT
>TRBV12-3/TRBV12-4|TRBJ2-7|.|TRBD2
CAIGVRAGGDEQYF
TGTGCCATCGGTGTCCGGGCGGGAGGGGACGAGCAGTACTTC
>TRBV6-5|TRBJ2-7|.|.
CASSYSGGNSYEQYF
TGTGCCAGCAGTTACTCCGGCGGGAACTCCTACGAGCAGTACTTC
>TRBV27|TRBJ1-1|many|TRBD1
CASSITGVTEAFF
TGTGCCAGCAGTATAACAGGGGTAACTGAAGCTTTCTTT
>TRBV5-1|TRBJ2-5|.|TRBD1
CASSRGTGDYQETQYF
TGCGCCAGCAGCCGTGGGACAGGGGACTACCAAGAGACCCAGTACTTC
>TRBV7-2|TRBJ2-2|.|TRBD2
CASSFPLPRGTNTGELFF
TGTGCCAGCAGCTTCCCTCTCCCGCGGGGGACGAACACCGGGGAGCTGTTTTTT
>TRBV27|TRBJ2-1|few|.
CASTFYNEQFF
TGTGCCAGCACGTTCTACAATGAGCAGTTCTTC
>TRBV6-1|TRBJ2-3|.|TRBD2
CASSEPGRAVDTQYF
TGTGCCAGCAGTGAGCCCGGGAGGGCGGTGGATACGCAGTATTTT
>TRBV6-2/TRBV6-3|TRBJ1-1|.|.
CASTLQLNTEAFF
TGTGCCAGCACCCTACAGCTGAACACTGAAGCTTTCTTT
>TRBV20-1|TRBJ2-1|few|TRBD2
CSAREIEGLALNEQFF
TGCAGTGCTAGAGAGATAGAGGGACTAGCGCTGAATGAGCAGTTCTTC
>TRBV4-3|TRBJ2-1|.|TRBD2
CASSQDRRLAAQVQFF
TGCGCCAGCAGCCAAGATAGGAGACTAGCGGCCCAAGTCCAGTTCTTC
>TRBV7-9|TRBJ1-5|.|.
CASSLELDNQPQHF
TGTGCCAGCAGCTTAGAATTGGACAATCAGCCCCAGCATTTT
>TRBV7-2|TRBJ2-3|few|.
CASSTAGTESGDTQYF
TGTGCCAGCAGCACCGCGGGGACGGAAAGTGGAGATACGCAGTATTTT
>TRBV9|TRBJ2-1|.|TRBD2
CASSVGGRPVNEQFF
TGTGCCAGCAGCGTTGGCGGGAGGCCCGTCAATGAGCAGTTCTTC
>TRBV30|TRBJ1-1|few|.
CAWRGGNLVPEAFF
TGTGCCTGGAGGGGCGGCAACTTAGTCCCTGAAGCTTTCTTT
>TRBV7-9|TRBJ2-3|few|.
CASSTTGPNTDTQYF
TGTGCCAGCAGCACAACAGGGCCCAACACAGATACGCAGTATTTT
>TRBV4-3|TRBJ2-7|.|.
CASSQDGSGMYEQYF
TGCGCCAGCAGCCAAGATGGATCGGGCATGTACGAGCAGTACTTC
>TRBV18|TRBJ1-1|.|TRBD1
CASSPATGALTEAFF
TGTGCCAGCTCACCAGCGACAGGGGCGCTCACTGAAGCTTTCTTT
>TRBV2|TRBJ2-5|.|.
CASSDGSWRGHETQYF
TGTGCCAGCAGTGATGGTTCTTGGAGGGGGCACGAGACCCAGTACTTC